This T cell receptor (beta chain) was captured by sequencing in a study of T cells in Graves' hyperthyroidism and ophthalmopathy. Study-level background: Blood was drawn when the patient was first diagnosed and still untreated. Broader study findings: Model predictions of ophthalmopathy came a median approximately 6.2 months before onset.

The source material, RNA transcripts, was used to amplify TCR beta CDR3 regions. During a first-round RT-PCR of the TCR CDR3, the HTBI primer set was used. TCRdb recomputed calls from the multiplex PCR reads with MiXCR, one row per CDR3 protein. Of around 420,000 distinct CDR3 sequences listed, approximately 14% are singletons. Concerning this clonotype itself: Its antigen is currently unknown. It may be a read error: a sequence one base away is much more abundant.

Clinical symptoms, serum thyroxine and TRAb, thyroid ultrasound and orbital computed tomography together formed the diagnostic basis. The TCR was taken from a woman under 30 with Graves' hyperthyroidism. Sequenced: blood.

The CDR3 nucleotides are TGTGCCAGCTCACCACTCAGTCGGATGGGGACCTACGAGCAGTACTTC. Translation: CASSPLSRMGTYEQYF. The V and J genes are TRBV18 and TRBJ2-7; D not resolved. The germline gives CDR1 KGHSH, CDR2 LQKENI. The ends were cut back, 1 base at V and 2 bases at J, with 15 bases in the middle. The CDR3 spans 16 residues.